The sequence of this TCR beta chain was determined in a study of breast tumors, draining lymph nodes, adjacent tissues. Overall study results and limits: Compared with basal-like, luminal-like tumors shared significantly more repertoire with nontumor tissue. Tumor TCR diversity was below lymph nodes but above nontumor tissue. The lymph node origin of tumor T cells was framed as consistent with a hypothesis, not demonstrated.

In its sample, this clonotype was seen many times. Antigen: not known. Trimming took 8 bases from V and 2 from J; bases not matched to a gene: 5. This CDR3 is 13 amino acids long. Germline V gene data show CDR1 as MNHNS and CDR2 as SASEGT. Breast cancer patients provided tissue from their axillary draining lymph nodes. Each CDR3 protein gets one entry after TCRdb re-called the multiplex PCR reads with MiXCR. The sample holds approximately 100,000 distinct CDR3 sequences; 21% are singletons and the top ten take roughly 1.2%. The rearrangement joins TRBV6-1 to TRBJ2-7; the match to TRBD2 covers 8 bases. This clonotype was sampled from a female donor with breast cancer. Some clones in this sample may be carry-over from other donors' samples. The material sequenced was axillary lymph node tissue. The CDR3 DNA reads TGTGCCAGCCAGCGGGGGTCGCCCTACGAGCAGTACTTC. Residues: CASQRGSPYEQYF.